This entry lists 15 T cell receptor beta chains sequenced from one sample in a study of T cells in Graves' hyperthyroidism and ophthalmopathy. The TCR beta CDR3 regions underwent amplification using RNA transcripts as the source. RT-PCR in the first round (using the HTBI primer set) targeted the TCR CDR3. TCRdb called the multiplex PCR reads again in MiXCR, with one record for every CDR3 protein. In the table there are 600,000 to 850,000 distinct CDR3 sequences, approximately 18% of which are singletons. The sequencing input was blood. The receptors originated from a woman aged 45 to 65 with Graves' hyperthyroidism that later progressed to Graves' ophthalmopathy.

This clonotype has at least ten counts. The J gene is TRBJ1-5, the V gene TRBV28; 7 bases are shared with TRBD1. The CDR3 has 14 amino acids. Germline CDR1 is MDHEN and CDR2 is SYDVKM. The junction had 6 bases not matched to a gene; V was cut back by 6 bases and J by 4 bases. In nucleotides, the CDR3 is TGTGCCAGCAGCCAAGACAGGGTAAATCAGCCCCAGCATTTT. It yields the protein CASSQDRVNQPQHF.

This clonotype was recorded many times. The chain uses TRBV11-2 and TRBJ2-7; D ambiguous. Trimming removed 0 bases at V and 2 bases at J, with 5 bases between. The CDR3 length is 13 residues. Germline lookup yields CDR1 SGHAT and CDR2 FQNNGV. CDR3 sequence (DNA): TGTGCCAGCAGCTTAGAGGTCACCTACGAGCAGTACTTC. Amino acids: CASSLEVTYEQYF.

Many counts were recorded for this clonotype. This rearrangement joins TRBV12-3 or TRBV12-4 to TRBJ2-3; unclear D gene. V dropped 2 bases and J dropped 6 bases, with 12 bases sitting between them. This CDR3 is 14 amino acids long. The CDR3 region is CASSLTSWADTQYF. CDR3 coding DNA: TGTGCCAGCAGTTTAACATCCTGGGCGGATACGCAGTATTTT.

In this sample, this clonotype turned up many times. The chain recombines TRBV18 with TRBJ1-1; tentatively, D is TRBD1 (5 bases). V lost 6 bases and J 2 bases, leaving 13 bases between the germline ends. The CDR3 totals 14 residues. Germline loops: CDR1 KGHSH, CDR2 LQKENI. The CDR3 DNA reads TGTGCCAGCTCTAGGTCCCAGGGAAACACTGAAGCTTTCTTT. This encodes CASSRSQGNTEAFF.

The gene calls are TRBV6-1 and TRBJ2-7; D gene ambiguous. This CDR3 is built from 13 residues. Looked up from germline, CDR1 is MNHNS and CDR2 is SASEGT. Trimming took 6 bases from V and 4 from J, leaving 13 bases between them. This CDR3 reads CASRDRSRYEQYF. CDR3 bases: TGTGCCAGCAGGGACCGGAGTAGGTACGAGCAGTACTTC.

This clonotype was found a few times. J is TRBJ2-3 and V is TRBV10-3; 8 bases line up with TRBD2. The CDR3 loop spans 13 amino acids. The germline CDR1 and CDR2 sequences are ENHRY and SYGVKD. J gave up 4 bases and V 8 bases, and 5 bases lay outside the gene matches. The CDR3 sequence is CAIGRGVADTQYF. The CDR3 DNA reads TGTGCCATCGGGCGGGGGGTCGCAGATACGCAGTATTTT.

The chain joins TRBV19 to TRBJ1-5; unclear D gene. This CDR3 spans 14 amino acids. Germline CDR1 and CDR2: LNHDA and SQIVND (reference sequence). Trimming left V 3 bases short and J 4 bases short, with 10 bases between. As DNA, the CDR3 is TGTGCCAGTAGTATTGCCGTCGGGAATCAGCCCCAGCATTTT. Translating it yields CASSIAVGNQPQHF.

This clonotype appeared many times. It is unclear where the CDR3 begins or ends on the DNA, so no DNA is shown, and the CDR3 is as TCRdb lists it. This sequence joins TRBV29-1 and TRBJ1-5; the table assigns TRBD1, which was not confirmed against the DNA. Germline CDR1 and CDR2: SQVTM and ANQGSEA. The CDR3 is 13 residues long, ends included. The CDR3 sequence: CSVDFRGDQPQHF.

CDR3 loop: CASSVSYPNEQFF. In nucleotides, the CDR3 is TGTGCCAGCAGTGTGTCTTACCCGAATGAGCAGTTCTTC. J is TRBJ2-1 and V is TRBV12-3 or TRBV12-4; D not resolved. The CDR3 length is 13 residues. The V end lost 5 bases, the J end lost 7 bases, and 12 bases lay between the germline ends.

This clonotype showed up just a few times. In DNA, the CDR3 is TGCGCCAGCAGCCTCCGGACAGGGGGCTTTTTCAATCCCAACTATGGCTACACCTTC. It is translated as CASSLRTGGFFNPNYGYTF. The genes are TRBV4-1 and TRBJ1-2; TRBD1 aligns across 11 bases. The CDR3 is 19 residues long. The trim removed 4 bases at V and 2 bases at J, leaving 15 bases unmatched. Germline-derived CDR1 and CDR2 are MGHRA and YSYEKL.

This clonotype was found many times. The CDR3 here is CASSGPAGGAQLTQYF. The CDR3 nucleotides read TGTGCCAGCAGTGGCCCAGCGGGGGGCGCCCAGTTGACCCAGTACTTC. The chain employs TRBV2 and TRBJ2-5; TRBD2 matches 9 bases. With 4 bases clipped from V and 7 bases from J, the junction kept 13 bases outside the gene matches. Germline V CDR1 and CDR2: SNHLY, FYNNEI. The CDR3 has 16 amino acids.

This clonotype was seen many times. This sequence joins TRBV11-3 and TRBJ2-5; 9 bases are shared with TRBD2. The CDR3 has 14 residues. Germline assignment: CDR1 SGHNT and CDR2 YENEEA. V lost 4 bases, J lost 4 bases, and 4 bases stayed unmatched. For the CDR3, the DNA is TGTGCCAGCAGCTCCCGGACTAGCGCAGAGACCCAGTACTTC. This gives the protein CASSSRTSAETQYF.

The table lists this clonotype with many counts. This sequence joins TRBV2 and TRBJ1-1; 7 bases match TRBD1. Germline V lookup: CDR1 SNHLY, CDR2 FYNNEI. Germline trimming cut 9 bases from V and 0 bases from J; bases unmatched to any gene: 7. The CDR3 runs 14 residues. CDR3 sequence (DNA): TGTGCCAGGACTATACAGGGGATGAACACTGAAGCTTTCTTT. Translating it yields CARTIQGMNTEAFF.

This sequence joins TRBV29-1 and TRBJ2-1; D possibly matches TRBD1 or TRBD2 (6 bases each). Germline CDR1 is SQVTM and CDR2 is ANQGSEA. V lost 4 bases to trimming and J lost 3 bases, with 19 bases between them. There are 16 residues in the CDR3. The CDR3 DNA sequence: TGCAGCGTTGGCGGGACGATAGGGGGGAGCTACAATGAGCAGTTCTTC. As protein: CSVGGTIGGSYNEQFF.

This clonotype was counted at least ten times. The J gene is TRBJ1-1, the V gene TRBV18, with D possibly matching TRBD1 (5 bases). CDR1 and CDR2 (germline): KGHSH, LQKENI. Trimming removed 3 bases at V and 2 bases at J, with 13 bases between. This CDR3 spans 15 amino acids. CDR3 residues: CASSPSGMRNTEAFF. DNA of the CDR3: TGTGCCAGCTCACCCTCAGGGATGCGCAACACTGAAGCTTTCTTT.